The entry below gives a single T cell receptor beta chain sequence along with its context. Antigen: not known. This sample was included in a study of cytomegalovirus exposure and HLA in healthy donors. About the research overall: Some 91 million unique TCRs from HLA-typed donors were held in an early release of data.

Findings and caveats of the study: Association of a missense DCLRE1C variant with TCR beta V- and J-gene trimming was reported in a later analysis. Investigators reported some 150 TCR beta chains as tied to cytomegalovirus.

PCR amplification relied on 60 Vbeta primers (plus 13 Jbeta primers). Assay used: immunoSEQ multiplex PCR; TCRdb lists only in-frame clones, some missing. The repertoire holds about 110,000 clones, with around 85% as singletons. This CDR3 region has 13 residues. The germline V gene has CDR1 SQVTM and CDR2 ANQGSEA. The sequence derives from a man in his forties or fifties in good health and CMV-seronegative. Material for sequencing was PBMCs. The V call is TRBV29-1, the J call TRBJ1-1; possibly TRBD1 for D (6 bases). CDR3 protein: CGSNRDINSEAFF. The CDR3 bases are TGCGGCTCGAACCGGGACATAAACTCTGAAGCTTTCTTT.